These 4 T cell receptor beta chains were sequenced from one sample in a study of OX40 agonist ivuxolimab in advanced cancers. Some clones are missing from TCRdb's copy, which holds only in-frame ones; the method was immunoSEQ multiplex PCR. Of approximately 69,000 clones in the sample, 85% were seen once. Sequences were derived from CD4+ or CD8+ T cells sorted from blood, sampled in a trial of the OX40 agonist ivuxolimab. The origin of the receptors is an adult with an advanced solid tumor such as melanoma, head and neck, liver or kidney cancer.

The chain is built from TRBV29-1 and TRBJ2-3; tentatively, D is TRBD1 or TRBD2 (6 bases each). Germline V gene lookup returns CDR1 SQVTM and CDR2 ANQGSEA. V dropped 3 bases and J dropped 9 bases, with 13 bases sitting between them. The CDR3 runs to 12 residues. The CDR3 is CSVESRGQTQYF. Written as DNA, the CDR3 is TGCAGCGTTGAGTCACGGGGGCAGACGCAGTATTTT.

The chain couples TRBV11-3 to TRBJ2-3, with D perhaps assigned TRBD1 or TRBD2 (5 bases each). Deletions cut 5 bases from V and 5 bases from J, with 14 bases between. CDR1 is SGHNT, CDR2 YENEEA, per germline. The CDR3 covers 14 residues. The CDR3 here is CASSPGTPLDTQYF. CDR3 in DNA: TGTGCCAGCAGCCCCGGGACCCCCTTAGATACGCAGTATTTT.

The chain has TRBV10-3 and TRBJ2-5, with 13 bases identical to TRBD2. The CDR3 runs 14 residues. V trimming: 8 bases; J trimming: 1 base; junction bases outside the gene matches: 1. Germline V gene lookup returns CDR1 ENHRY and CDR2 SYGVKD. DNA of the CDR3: TGTGCCATCGGGACTAGCGGGGCCCAAGAGACCCAGTACTTC. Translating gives CAIGTSGAQETQYF.

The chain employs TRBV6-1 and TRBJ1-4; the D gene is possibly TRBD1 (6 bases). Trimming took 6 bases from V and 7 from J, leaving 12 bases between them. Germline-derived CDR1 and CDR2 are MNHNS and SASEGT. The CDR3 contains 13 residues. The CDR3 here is CASSSGEIEKLFF. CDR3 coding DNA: TGTGCCAGCAGCTCAGGGGAGATTGAAAAACTGTTTTTT.